This T cell receptor beta chain was captured by sequencing in a study of T cell responses to AZD1222 COVID-19 vaccine. Study-wide findings and caveats: Reports say nearly half of spike-specific TCRs go after unmutated variant regions. Most donors were white British and more were female, and clonal diversity was possibly underestimated. Spike-specific TCR breadth and depth were elevated following two AZD1222 doses.

The data were produced by immunoSEQ multiplex PCR, yet TCRdb's version contains in-frame clones alone and is incomplete. The table has 70,000 to 95,000 clones, roughly 91% seen once; the top ten hold approximately 3%. Turning to this clone: What it recognizes is unknown.

Per the germline V gene, CDR1 is SGHAT and CDR2 is FQNNGV. The length of the CDR3 is 15 residues. The ends lost 5 bases at V and 0 bases at J; junction bases unmatched: 6. The starting material was peripheral blood, obtained on day 0 of MenACWY control vaccination. This receptor was obtained from an adult in good health. The chain uses TRBV11-2 and TRBJ2-7; 8 nucleotides match TRBD2. The CDR3, as DNA: TGTGCCAGCAGCCGGGGACTAGAGCGCTCCTACGAGCAGTACTTC. The encoded protein is CASSRGLERSYEQYF.